The 14 T cell receptor beta chains below all came from one sample that was sequenced in a study of post-analysis software for immune sequencing data. Study-wide results and limits: Patients showed TRBV5-6, TRBV5-1 and TRBV20-1 among five TRBV segments more frequent than in controls.

These receptors have no known antigen. Unique molecular identifiers tagged the TCR beta cDNA libraries. TCRdb analysed the PCR reads with MiXCR anew, one entry per CDR3 protein. The profile shows around 710,000 distinct CDR3 sequences, approximately 44% of them singletons. The sequencing input was blood. The receptor set was obtained from a girl between 10 and 17 years old with multiple sclerosis.

The table lists this clonotype with a few counts. The J gene is TRBJ2-1, the V gene TRBV5-5, with 10 bases that match TRBD1. The CDR3 extends over 14 amino acids. V was clipped by 0 bases and J by 8 bases; unmatched bases: 2. In germline, CDR1 is SGHKS, CDR2 YYEKEE (reference sequence). CDR3 residues: CASSLDGTGDEQFF. As DNA, the CDR3 is TGTGCCAGCAGCTTGGACGGGACAGGGGATGAGCAGTTCTTC.

The chain carries TRBV6-1 and TRBJ2-1; D call uncertain. CDR3 length: 13 residues. The V gene lost 5 bases and the J gene lost 3 bases, with 8 bases spanning the gap. Germline values: CDR1 MNHNS, CDR2 SASEGT. CDR3 region: CASSRSYYNEQFF. In DNA form, the CDR3 reads TGTGCCAGCAGTAGGAGTTACTACAATGAGCAGTTCTTC.

The gene calls are TRBV20-1 and TRBJ1-2; D unresolved. This CDR3 is built from 13 residues. In germline, CDR1 is DFQATT, CDR2 SNEGSKA (reference sequence). Trimming cost V 4 bases and J 5 bases, with 14 bases left between them. CDR3 coding DNA: TGCAGTGCTACCCCCGGGGTGGGGTATGGCTACACCTTC. This gives the protein CSATPGVGYGYTF.

In this sample, this clonotype turned up a few times. The CDR3 spells CSAPTWADTQYF. The CDR3 bases are TGCAGTGCCCCGACTTGGGCAGATACGCAGTATTTT. The chain joins TRBV20-1 to TRBJ2-3, with D hard to call. From germline, CDR1 is DFQATT and CDR2 SNEGSKA (reference sequence). The CDR3 loop spans 12 amino acids. Trimming left V 6 bases short and J 4 bases short, with 11 bases between.

This rearrangement joins TRBV15 to TRBJ2-4, with TRBD1 matching 9 bases. The V gene's germline CDR1 is LNHNV and CDR2 YYDKDF (reference sequence). The CDR3 loop spans 17 amino acids. V shed 1 base and J 2 bases; nucleotides not matched to a gene: 6. CDR3 sequence (DNA): TGTGCCACCAGCAGAGGCACAGGGGGCGTCCCCAAAAACATTCAGTACTTC. Translating gives CATSRGTGGVPKNIQYF.

The chain is built from TRBV24-1 and TRBJ2-3; tentatively, D is TRBD1 or TRBD2 (6 bases each). The V gene lost 3 bases and the J gene lost 2 bases, with 14 bases spanning the gap. Germline V gives CDR1 KGHDR, CDR2 SFDVKD. This CDR3 spans 16 amino acids. CDR3: CATSDPAGHNTDTQYF. The CDR3 DNA is TGTGCCACCAGTGATCCCGCGGGACATAACACAGATACGCAGTATTTT.

V and J are TRBV9 and TRBJ2-3; D is ambiguous. CDR1 SGDLS and CDR2 YYNGEE come from the germline V gene. The CDR3 spans 12 residues. V was trimmed by 3 bases and J by 2 bases, leaving 4 bases between them. CDR3 loop: CASSAITDTQYF. In DNA, the CDR3 is TGTGCCAGCAGCGCAATCACAGATACGCAGTATTTT.

The chain is built from TRBV12-3 or TRBV12-4 and TRBJ2-7; 8 bases are shared with TRBD2. V lost 5 bases, J lost 2 bases, and 5 bases stayed unmatched. The CDR3 length is 14 residues. The CDR3 nucleotides are TGTGCCAGCAGTCACAGCGGGAGAACCTACGAGCAGTACTTC. Amino acids: CASSHSGRTYEQYF.

This clonotype was seen more than once but under ten times. The chain has TRBV14 and TRBJ2-1, with D maybe TRBD2 (6 bases). V gave up 0 bases and J gave up 8 bases, with 14 bases separating them. Per the germline V gene, CDR1 is SGHDN and CDR2 is FVKESK. CDR3 length equals 15 residues. CDR3 nucleotide sequence: TGTGCCAGCAGCCAAGATCACCCGGGGGTGGATGAGCAGTTCTTC. Translated, it gives CASSQDHPGVDEQFF.

This chain connects TRBV15 to TRBJ2-7; TRBD1 aligns across 7 bases. V dropped 4 bases and J dropped 2; count of bases not matched to a gene: 11. The CDR3 runs to 16 residues. In germline, CDR1 is LNHNV, CDR2 YYDKDF (reference sequence). DNA of the CDR3: TGTGCCACCAGCAAGCGACAGGGCGGAAACACCTACGAGCAGTACTTC. Encoded protein: CATSKRQGGNTYEQYF. Full variable domain (rest looked up from reference TRBV15 and TRBJ2-7): DAMVIQNPRYQVTQFGKPVTLSCSQTLNHNVMYWYQQKSSQAPKLLFHYYDKDFNNEADTPDNFQSRRPNTSFCFLDIRSPGLGDTAMYLCATSKRQGGNTYEQYFGPGTRLTVT.

This clonotype was observed a few times. V and J are TRBV3-1 and TRBJ2-1, with 12 nucleotides matching TRBD2. The CDR3 runs 15 residues. The V gene end was trimmed by 5 bases and the J gene end by 6 bases; junction bases not matched to a gene: 5. Germline V gene lookup returns CDR1 LGHDT and CDR2 YNNKEL (reference sequence). The CDR3 spells CASSGPGLAGNEQFF. The CDR3 nucleotides read TGTGCCAGCAGCGGCCCGGGACTAGCGGGCAATGAGCAGTTCTTC.

The CDR3 sequence: CATSRGDSSTDTQYF. Here the CDR3 DNA reads TGTGCCACCAGCAGGGGGGACAGCAGCACAGATACGCAGTATTTT. V usage is TRBV15 and J usage is TRBJ2-3, with 7 positions matching TRBD1. Trimming took 3 bases from V and 0 from J; bases not matched to a gene: 3. Germline CDR1 LNHNV, CDR2 YYDKDF (reference sequence). The CDR3 has 15 residues.

The rearrangement joins TRBV12-3 or TRBV12-4 to TRBJ1-2, with 7 bases lining up with TRBD1. V lost 7 bases, J lost 3 bases, and 5 bases stayed unmatched. The CDR3 runs to 13 residues. The CDR3 spells CASTSDRDYGYTF. The DNA of the CDR3 is TGTGCCAGCACTTCCGACAGGGACTATGGCTACACCTTC.

The chain links TRBV7-8 to TRBJ2-1, with D possibly TRBD2 on 6 matching bases. Germline V gene data show CDR1 as SGHVS and CDR2 as FQNEAQ. This CDR3 region has 16 residues. Trimming removed 0 bases at V and 4 bases at J, with 13 bases between. The CDR3 is CASSLALGRAYNEQFF. The CDR3 DNA sequence: TGTGCCAGCAGCTTAGCTCTCGGGAGAGCTTACAATGAGCAGTTCTTC.